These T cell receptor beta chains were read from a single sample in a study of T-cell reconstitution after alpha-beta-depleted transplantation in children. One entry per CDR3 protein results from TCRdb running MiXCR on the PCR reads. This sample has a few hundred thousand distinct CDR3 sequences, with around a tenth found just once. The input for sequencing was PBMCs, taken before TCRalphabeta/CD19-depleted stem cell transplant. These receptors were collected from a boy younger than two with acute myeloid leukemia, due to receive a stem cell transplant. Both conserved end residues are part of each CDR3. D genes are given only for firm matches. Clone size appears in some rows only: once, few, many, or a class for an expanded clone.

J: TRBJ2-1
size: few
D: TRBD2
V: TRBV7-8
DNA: TGTGCCAGCAGCCCTCGGCGTAGCGGGGGGGGCTACAATGAGCAGTTCTTC
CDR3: CASSPRRSGGGYNEQFF

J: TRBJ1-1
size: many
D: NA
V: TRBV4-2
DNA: TGTGCCAGCAGCCAAGAAGGGGACACTGAAGCTTTCTTT
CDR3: CASSQEGDTEAFF

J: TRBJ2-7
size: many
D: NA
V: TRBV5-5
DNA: TGTGCCAGCACCATGGGACGGAACTCCTACGAGCAGTACTTC
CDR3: CASTMGRNSYEQYF

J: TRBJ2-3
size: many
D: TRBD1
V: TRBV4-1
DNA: TGCGCCAGCAGCCAAGAGATCCGTCGGACAGGGGGCACAGATACGCAGTATTTT
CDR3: CASSQEIRRTGGTDTQYF

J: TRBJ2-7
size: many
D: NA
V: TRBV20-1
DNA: TGCAGTGCTAGAGCACAGAGGGCTAACTACGAGCAGTACTTC
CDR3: CSARAQRANYEQYF

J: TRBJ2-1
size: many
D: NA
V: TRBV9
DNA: TGTGCCAGCAGCGTAGTAATAGGGACGTACAATGATCAGTTCTTC
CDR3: CASSVVIGTYNDQFF

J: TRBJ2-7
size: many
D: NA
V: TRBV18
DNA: TGTGCCAGCTCACCATTTTACGGGAGCGTACCCTCCTACGAGCAGTACTTC
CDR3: CASSPFYGSVPSYEQYF

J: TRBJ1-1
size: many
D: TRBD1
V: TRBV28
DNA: TGTGCCAGCAGCTCGCTCCGGGACAGGGAAGCTTTCTTT
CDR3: CASSSLRDREAFF

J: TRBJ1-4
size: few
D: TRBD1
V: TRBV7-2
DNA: TGTGCCAGCAGCCGGGGACAGGGGCGCCAAAGGGTGTTTTTT
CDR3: CASSRGQGRQRVFF

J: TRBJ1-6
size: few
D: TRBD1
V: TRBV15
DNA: TGTGCCACCAGCAGGGGAAACAGGGGATCGAATAATTCACCCCTCCACTTT
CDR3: CATSRGNRGSNNSPLHF

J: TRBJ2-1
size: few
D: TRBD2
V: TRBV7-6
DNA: TGTGCCAGCAGCCGTACACTAGCGGGAGGGGGGTTCTACAATGAGCAGTTCTTC
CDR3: CASSRTLAGGGFYNEQFF

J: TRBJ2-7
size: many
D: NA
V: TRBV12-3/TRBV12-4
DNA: TGTGCCAGCAGTTTTTTCCTTCCCCCGTACGAGCAGTACTTC
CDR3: CASSFFLPPYEQYF

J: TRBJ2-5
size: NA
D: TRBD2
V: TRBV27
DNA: TGTGCCAGCAGTTCACCCAGCGGGAGGGCCGAAGAGACCCAGTACTTC
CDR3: CASSSPSGRAEETQYF

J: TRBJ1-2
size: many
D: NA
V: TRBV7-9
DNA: TGTGCCAGCAGCTTAGATCGTAGTGGCTACACCTTC
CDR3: CASSLDRSGYTF

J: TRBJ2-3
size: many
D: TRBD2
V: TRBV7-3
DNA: TGTGCCAGCAGCTTTGAGCGGGGTGGAACAGATACGCAGTATTTT
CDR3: CASSFERGGTDTQYF

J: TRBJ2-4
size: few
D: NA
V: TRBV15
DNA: TGTGCCACCAGCAGAGATAGTACGGGAGCCTCCATGGGAAACATTCAGTACTTC
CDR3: CATSRDSTGASMGNIQYF

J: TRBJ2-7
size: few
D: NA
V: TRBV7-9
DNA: TGTGCCATCAGCCCCGTACGAGGGGCAAGCTCCTACGAGCAGTACTTC
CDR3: CAISPVRGASSYEQYF

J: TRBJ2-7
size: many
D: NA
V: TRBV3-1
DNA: TGTGCCAGCAGCCAAGATCTGGGCTCAGTGTTCTCCTACGAGCAGTACTTC
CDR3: CASSQDLGSVFSYEQYF